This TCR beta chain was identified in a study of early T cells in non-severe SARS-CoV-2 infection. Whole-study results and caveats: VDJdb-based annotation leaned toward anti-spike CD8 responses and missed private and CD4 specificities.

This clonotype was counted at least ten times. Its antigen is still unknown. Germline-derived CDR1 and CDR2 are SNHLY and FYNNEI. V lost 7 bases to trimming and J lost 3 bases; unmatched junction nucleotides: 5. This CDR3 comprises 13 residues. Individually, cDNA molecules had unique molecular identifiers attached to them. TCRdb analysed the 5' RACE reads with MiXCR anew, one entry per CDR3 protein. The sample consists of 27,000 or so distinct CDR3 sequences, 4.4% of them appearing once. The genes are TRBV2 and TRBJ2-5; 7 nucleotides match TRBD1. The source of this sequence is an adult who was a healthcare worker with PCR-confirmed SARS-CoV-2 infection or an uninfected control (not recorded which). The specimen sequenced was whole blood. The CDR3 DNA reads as TGTGCCAGCAACCTAGGACAGGAAGAGACCCAGTACTTC. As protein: CASNLGQEETQYF.